The 5 T cell receptor beta chains below come from one sample, sequenced in a study of T cells after yellow fever vaccination. TCRdb fed the 5' RACE reads into MiXCR, producing one record per CDR3 protein. The sample has some 290,000 distinct CDR3 sequences, around 10% seen once. This material consisted of CD4+ T cells sorted from PBMCs, taken 45 days after the yellow fever booster vaccination. The receptors were sampled from a man aged 18 to 35 who received the YFV17D yellow fever vaccine.

The chain joins TRBV5-4 to TRBJ2-5; 7 bases are a match to TRBD2. CDR3 size: 15 residues. Germline V gives CDR1 SGHNT, CDR2 YYREEE (reference sequence). Trimming at V came to 4 bases and at J to 5 bases, leaving 11 bases not matched to a gene. CDR3 bases: TGTGCCAGCAGCCCCAGCGGGGACCGGCGGGAGACCCAGTACTTC. This sequence encodes CASSPSGDRRETQYF.

The chain is built from TRBV6-5 and TRBJ1-1; 7 bases line up with TRBD1. Germline values: CDR1 MNHEY, CDR2 SVGAGI. CDR3 length: 16 amino acids. V lost 0 bases, J lost 1 base, and 5 bases stayed unmatched. The CDR3 nucleotides read TGTGCCAGCAGTTACTCAAGGGGGCGGGGGAACACTGAAGCTTTCTTT. This sequence encodes CASSYSRGRGNTEAFF.

This clonotype was detected ten times or more. CDR3 DNA sequence: TGCGCCAGCAGCTTGGAAGGACCCATGAACACTGAAGCTTTCTTT. Residues: CASSLEGPMNTEAFF. The chain couples TRBV5-1 to TRBJ1-1; D gene uncertain. Between the trimmed V and J ends, which lost 0 bases and 0 bases, there was a span of 9 bases. CDR1 and CDR2 (germline): SGHRS, YFSETQ. This CDR3 comprises 15 residues.

The chain joins TRBV28 to TRBJ1-2; 8 bases line up with TRBD1. Germline V lookup: CDR1 MDHEN, CDR2 SYDVKM. The CDR3 consists of 12 residues. With 10 bases clipped from V and 4 bases from J, the junction kept 5 bases outside the gene matches. Here the CDR3 reads CATRTGSYGYTF. The CDR3 bases are TGTGCCACTCGGACAGGGTCCTATGGCTACACCTTC.

Of note for this clonotype: One base away lies a much larger clone, so this may be a sequencing read error. J is TRBJ2-4 and V is TRBV12-3 or TRBV12-4, with D unresolved. Trimming left V 10 bases short and J 7 bases short, with 17 bases between. CDR3 length: 13 amino acids. This CDR3 is CANRGDSRNIQYF. CDR3 DNA sequence: TGTGCCAATAGAGGTGACTCTCGGAACATTCAGTACTTC.